The TCR beta chain under discussion was sequenced for a study of OX40 agonist ivuxolimab in advanced cancers. The wider study: Patients in the trial were receiving intravenous ivuxolimab every 2 weeks, at doses of 0.01 to 10 mg/kg. Partial responses were seen in three patients, one with hepatocellular carcinoma and two with cutaneous melanoma. Dose-escalation cases comprised hepatocellular carcinoma, melanoma, renal cell or head and neck cancer. General study points: The study found that CD8+ T cells averaged more expanded clones than CD4+.

Here immunoSEQ multiplex PCR was the method, and the copy in TCRdb shows in-frame clones only, minus some. Of roughly 100,000 clones listed, 80% to 85% are singletons. As for this clone: Its antigen is unknown.

CDR3 length: 13 amino acids. V was pared by 6 bases and J by 7 bases, with 19 bases between. In germline, CDR1 is GTSNPN, CDR2 SVGIG (reference sequence). The TCR comes from an adult with an advanced solid tumor such as melanoma, head and neck, liver or kidney cancer. The genes are TRBV30 and TRBJ2-7; tentative D call: TRBD2 (5 bases). Material: CD4+ or CD8+ T cells sorted from blood, obtained in a trial of the OX40 agonist ivuxolimab. The CDR3 here is CACPIDRSGEQYF. The CDR3 nucleotides read TGTGCCTGTCCCATCGATAGGTCGGGGGAGCAGTACTTC.